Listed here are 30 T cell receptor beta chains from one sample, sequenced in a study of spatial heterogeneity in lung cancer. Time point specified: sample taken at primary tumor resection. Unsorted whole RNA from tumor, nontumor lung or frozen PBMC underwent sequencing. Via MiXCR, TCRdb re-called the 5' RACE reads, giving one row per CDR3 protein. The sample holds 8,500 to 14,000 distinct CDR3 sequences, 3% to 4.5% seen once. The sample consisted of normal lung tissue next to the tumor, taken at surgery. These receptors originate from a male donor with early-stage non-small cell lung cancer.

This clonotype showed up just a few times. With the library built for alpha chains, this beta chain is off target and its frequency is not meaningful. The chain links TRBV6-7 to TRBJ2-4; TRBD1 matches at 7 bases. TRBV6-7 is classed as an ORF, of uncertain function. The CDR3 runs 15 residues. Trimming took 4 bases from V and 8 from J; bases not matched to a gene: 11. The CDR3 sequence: CASSLEGGWMDIQYF. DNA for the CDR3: TGTGCCAGCAGTTTAGAAGGGGGCTGGATGGACATTCAGTACTTC.

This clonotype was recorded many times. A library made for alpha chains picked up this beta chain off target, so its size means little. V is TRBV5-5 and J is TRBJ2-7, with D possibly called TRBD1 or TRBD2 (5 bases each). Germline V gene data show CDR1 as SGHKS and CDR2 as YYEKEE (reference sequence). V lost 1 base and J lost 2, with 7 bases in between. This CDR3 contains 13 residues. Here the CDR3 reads CASSLQGAYEQYF. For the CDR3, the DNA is TGTGCCAGCAGCTTGCAGGGAGCCTACGAGCAGTACTTC. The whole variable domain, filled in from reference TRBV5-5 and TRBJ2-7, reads DAGVTQSPTHLIKTRGQQVTLRCSPISGHKSVSWYQQVLGQGPQFIFQYYEKEERGRGNFPDRFSARQFPNYSSELNVNALLLGDSALYLCASSLQGAYEQYFGPGTRLTVT.

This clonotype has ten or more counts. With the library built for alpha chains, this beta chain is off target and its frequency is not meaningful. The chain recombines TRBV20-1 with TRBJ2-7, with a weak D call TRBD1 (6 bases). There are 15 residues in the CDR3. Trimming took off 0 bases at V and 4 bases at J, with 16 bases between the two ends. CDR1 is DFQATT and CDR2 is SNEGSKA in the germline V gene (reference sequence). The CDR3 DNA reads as TGCAGTGCTAGAGATTTTCGGGGACAAGATTACGAGCAGTACTTC. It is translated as CSARDFRGQDYEQYF.

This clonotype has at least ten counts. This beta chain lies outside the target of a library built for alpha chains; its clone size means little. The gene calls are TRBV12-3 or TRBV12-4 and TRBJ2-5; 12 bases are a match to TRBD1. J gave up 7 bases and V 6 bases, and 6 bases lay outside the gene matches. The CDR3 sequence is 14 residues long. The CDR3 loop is CASRGTGGPGTQYF. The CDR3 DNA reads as TGTGCCAGCAGGGGGACAGGGGGCCCAGGGACCCAGTACTTC.

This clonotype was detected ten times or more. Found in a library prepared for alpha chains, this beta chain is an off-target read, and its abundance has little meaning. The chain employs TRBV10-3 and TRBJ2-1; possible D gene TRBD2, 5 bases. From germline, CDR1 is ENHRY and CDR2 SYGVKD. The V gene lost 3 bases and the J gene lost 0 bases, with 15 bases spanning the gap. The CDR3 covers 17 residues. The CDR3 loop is CAISDVVAGSSYNEQFF. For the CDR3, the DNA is TGTGCCATCAGTGACGTCGTGGCGGGTAGCTCCTACAATGAGCAGTTCTTC.

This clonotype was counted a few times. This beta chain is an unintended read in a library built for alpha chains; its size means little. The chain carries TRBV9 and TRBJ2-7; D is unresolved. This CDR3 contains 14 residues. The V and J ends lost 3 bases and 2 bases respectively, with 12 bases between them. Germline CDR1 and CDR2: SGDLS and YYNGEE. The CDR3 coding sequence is TGTGCCAGCAGCGAGGGCCCTCTCCCCTACGAGCAGTACTTC. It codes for CASSEGPLPYEQYF.

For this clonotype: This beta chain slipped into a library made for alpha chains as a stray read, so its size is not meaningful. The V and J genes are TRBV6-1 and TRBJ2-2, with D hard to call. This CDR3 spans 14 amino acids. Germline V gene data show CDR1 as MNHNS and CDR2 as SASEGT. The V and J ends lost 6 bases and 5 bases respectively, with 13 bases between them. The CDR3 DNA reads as TGTGCCAGCAGGGGGTGGGAAGCTACCGGGGAGCTGTTTTTT. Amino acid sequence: CASRGWEATGELFF.

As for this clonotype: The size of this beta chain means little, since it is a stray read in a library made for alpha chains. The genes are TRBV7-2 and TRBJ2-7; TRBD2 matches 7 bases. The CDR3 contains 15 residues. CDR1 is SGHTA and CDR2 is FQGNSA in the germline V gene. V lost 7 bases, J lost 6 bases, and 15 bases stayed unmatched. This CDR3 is CASTLGGFRIAEQYF. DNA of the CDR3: TGTGCCAGCACCCTGGGGGGGTTCCGAATAGCCGAGCAGTACTTC.

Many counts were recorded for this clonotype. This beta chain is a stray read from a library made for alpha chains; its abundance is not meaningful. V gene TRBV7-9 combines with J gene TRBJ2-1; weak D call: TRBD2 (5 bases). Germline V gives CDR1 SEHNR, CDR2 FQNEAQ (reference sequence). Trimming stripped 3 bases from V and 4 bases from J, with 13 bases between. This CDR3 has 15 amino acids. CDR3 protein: CASSFVRGGYNEQFF. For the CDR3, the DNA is TGTGCCAGCAGCTTCGTTCGGGGTGGGTACAATGAGCAGTTCTTC.

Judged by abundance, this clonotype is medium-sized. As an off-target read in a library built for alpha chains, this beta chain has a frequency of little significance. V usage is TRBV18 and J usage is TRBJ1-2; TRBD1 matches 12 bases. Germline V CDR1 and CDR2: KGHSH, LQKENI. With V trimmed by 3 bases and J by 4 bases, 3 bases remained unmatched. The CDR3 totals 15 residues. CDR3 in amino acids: CASSPGTGGGYGYTF. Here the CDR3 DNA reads TGTGCCAGCTCACCGGGGACAGGGGGCGGCTATGGCTACACCTTC.

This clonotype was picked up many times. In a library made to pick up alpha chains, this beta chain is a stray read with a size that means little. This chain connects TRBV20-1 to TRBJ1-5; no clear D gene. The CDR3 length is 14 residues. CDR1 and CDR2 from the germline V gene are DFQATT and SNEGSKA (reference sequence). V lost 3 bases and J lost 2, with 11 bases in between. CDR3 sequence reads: CSARGRTGNQPQHF. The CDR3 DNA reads TGCAGTGCTAGGGGGAGGACGGGCAATCAGCCCCAGCATTTT.

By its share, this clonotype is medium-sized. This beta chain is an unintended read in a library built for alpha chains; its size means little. The DNA of the CDR3 is TGTGCCAGCAGTTTCTGGCAGCTCCAAGAGACCCAGTACTTC. It specifies CASSFWQLQETQYF. This rearrangement joins TRBV12-3 or TRBV12-4 to TRBJ2-5; D gene ambiguous. The V end lost 3 bases, the J end lost 1 base, and 9 bases lay between the germline ends. There are 14 residues in the CDR3.

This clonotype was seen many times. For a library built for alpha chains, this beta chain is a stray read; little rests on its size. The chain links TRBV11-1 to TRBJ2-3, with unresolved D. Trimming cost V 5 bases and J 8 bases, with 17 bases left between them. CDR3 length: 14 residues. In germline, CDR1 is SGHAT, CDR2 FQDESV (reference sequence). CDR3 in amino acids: CASSPRAKRGTQYF. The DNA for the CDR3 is TGTGCCAGCAGCCCTAGGGCTAAGCGTGGTACGCAGTATTTT. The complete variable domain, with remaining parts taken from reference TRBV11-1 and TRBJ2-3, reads EAEVAQSPRYKITEKSQAVAFWCDPISGHATLYWYRQILGQGPELLVQFQDESVVDDSQLPKDRFSAERLKGVDSTLKIQPAELGDSAMYLCASSPRAKRGTQYFGPGTRLTVL.

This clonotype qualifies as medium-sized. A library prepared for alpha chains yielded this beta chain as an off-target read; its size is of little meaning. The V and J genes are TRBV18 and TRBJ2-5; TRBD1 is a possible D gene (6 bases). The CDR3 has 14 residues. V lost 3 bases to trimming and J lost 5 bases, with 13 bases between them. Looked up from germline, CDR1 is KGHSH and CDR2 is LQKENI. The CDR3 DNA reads TGTGCCAGCTCACCGAGTTCAGGGGAGGAGACCCAGTACTTC. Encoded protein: CASSPSSGEETQYF.

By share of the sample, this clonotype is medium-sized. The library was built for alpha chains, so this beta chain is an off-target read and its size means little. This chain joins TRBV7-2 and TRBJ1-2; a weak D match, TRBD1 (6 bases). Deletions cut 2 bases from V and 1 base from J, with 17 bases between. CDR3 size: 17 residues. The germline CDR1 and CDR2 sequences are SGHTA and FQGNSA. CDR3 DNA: TGTGCCAGCAGCTTATCCTCACAGGGAGACCTTAACTATGGCTACACCTTC. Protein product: CASSLSSQGDLNYGYTF.

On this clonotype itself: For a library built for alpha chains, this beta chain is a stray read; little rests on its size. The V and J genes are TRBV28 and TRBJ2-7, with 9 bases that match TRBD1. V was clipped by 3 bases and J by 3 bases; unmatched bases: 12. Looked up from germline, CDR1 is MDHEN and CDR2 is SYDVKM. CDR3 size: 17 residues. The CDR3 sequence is CASSFSSGTGSLYEQYF. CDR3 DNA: TGTGCCAGCAGTTTCAGTTCCGGGACAGGGTCTCTCTACGAGCAGTACTTC.

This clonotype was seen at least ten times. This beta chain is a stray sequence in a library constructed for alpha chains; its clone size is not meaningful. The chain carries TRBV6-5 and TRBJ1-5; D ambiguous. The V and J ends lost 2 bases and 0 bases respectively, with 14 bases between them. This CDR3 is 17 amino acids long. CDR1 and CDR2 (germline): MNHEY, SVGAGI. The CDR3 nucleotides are TGTGCCAGCAGTTACACTTGGACGATTAATAGCAATCAGCCCCAGCATTTT. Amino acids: CASSYTWTINSNQPQHF.

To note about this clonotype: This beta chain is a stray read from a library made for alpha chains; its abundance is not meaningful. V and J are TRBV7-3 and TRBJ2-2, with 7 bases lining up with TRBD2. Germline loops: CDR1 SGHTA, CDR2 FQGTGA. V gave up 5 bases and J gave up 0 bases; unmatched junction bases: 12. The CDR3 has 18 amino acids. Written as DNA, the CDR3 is TGTGCCAGCAGCCCCCGTCCAATCCTAGCGGCGAACACCGGGGAGCTGTTTTTT. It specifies CASSPRPILAANTGELFF.

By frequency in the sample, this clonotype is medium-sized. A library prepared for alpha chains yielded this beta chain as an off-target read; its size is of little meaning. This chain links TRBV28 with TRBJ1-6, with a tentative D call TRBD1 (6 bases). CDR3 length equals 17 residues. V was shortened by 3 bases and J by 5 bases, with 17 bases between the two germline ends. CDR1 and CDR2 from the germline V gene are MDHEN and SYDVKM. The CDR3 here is CASSFAQGFWDNSPLHF. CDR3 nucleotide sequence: TGTGCCAGCAGTTTCGCCCAGGGGTTTTGGGATAATTCACCCCTCCACTTT.

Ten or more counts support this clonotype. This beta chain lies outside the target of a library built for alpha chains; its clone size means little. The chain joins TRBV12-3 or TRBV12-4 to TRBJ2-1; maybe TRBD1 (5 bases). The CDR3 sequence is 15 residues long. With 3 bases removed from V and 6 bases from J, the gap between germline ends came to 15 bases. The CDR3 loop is CASSFVGGHPNEQFF. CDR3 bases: TGTGCCAGCAGTTTTGTGGGTGGACATCCCAATGAGCAGTTCTTC.

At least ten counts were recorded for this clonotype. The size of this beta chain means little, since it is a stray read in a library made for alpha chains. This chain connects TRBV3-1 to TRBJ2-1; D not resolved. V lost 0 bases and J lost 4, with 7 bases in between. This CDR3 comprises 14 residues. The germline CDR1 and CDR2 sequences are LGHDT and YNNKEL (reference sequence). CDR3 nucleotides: TGTGCCAGCAGCCAAGATCGGCTTTACAATGAGCAGTTCTTC. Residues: CASSQDRLYNEQFF.

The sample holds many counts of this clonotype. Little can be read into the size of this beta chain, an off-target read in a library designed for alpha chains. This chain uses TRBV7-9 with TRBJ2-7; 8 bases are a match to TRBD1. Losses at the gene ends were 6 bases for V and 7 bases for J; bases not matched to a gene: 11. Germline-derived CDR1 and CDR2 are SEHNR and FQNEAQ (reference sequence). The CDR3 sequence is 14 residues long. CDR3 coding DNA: TGTGCCAGCAGGGACGGACAGGGAGGTCGGGAGCAGTACTTC. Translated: CASRDGQGGREQYF.

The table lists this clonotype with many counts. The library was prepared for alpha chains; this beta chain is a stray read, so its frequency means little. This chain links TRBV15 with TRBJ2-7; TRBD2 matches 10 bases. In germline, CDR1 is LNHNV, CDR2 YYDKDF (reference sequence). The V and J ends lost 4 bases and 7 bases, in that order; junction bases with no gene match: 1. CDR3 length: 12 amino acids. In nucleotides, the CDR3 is TGTGCCACCAGCATTAGCGGGAGGGAGCAGTACTTC. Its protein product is CATSISGREQYF.

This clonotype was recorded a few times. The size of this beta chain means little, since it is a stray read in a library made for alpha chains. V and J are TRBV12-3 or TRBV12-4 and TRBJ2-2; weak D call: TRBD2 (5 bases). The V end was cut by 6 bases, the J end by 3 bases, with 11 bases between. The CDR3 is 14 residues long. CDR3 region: CASSLRRDTGELFF. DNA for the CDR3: TGTGCCAGCAGCCTAAGGCGGGACACCGGGGAGCTGTTTTTT.

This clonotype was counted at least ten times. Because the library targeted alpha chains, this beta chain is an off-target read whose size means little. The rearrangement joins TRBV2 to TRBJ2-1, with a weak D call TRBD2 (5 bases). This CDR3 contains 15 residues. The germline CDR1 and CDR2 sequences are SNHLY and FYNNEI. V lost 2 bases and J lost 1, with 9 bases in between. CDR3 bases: TGTGCCAGCAGTGAAAGTGAGGGTTCCTACAATGAGCAGTTCTTC. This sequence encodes CASSESEGSYNEQFF.

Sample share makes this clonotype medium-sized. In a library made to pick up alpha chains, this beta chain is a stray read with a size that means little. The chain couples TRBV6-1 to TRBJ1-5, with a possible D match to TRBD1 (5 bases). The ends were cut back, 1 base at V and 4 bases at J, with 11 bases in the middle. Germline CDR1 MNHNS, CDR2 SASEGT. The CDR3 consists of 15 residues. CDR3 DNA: TGTGCCAGCAGTGAAGACGGGGCATTGAATCAGCCCCAGCATTTT. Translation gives CASSEDGALNQPQHF.

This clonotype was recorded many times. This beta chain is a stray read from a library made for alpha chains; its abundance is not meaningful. The CDR3 region has the DNA TGTGCCAGCAGTCGAGAGCGGGAGCATCCCACCGGGGAGCTGTTTTTT. Encoded protein: CASSREREHPTGELFF. J is TRBJ2-2 and V is TRBV11-2; 8 positions agree with TRBD2. The trim removed 6 bases at V and 4 bases at J, leaving 10 bases unmatched. The CDR3 has 16 residues. Germline CDR1 reads SGHAT; CDR2 reads FQNNGV.

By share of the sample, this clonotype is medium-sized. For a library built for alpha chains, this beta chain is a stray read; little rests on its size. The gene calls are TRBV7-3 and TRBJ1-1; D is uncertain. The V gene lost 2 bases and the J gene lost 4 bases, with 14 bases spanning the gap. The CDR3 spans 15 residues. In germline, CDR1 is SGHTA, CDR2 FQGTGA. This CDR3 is CASSLDPARSTEAFF. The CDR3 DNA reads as TGTGCCAGCAGCTTAGATCCAGCTCGGAGCACTGAAGCTTTCTTT.

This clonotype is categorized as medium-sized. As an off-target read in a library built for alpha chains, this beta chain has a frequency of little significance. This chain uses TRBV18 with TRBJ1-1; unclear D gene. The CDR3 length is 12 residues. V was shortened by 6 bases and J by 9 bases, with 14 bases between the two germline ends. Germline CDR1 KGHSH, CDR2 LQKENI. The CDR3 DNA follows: TGTGCCAGCTCCCCCCAACCTCAGAAAGCTTTCTTT. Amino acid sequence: CASSPQPQKAFF.

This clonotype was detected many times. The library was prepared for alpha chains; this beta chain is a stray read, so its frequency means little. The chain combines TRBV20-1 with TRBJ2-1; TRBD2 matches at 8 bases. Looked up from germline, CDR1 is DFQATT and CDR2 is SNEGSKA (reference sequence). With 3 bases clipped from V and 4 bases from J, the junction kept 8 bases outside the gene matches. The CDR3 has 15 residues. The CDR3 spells CSARGQLAGYNEQFF. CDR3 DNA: TGCAGTGCTAGGGGCCAGCTAGCGGGTTACAATGAGCAGTTCTTC.